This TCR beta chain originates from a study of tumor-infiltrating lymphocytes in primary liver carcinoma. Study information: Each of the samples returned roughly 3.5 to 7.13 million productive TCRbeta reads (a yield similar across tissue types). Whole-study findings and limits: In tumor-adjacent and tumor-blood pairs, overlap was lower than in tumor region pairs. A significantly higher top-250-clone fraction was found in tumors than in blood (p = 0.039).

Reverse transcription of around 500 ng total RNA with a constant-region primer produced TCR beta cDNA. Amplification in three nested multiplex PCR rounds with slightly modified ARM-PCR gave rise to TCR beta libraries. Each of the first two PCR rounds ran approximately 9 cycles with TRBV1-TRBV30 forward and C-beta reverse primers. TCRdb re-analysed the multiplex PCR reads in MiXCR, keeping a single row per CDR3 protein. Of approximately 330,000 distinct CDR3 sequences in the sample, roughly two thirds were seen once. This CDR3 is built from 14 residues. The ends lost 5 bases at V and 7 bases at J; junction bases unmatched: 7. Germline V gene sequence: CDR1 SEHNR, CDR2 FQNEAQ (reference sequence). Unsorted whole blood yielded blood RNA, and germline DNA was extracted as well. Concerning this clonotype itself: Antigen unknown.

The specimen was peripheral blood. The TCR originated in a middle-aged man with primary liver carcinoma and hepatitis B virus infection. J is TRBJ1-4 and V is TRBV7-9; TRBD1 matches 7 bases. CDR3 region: CASSTGTASEKLFF. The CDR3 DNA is TGTGCCAGCAGCACCGGGACAGCCAGTGAAAAACTGTTTTTT.